Listed below are T cell receptor beta chains from one sample, sequenced in a study of tumor and adjacent non-tumor tissue in lung cancer. TCRdb re-called the multiplex PCR reads with MiXCR, one entry per CDR3 protein. There are around 57,000 distinct CDR3 sequences in the sample; about 61% occur only once, and roughly 35% lies in the top ten. The sequencing input was distant non-tumor lung tissue. All receptors derive from a man in his 70s with non-small cell lung cancer. The CDR3 runs from the conserved cysteine through the conserved F or W. A D gene is named only where the DNA matches it firmly. Size tells how often a clone was seen (once, few, many) or the class of an expanded clone, and some rows leave it out.

j_call | clone_size | v_call | d_call | cdr3_nt | cdr3_aa
TRBJ1-2 | NA | TRBV11-2 | NA | TGTACCAGCAGCTTAGTCGGACCGCCCAGTTGGGGCTACACCTTC | CTSSLVGPPSWGYTF
TRBJ2-7 | NA | TRBV6-5 | TRBD1 | TGTGCCAGTAGTTACCTGGGACAGGGCTACAAGCAGTACTTC | CASSYLGQGYKQYF
TRBJ1-5 | NA | TRBV6-6 | TRBD1 | TGTGCCAGCATGGCAGGGGGAAATCAGCCCCAGCATTTT | CASMAGGNQPQHF
TRBJ2-1 | NA | TRBV2 | TRBD2 | TGTACCAGCAGCGCCACGGGACTAGCGGGAGGACCGAGCTCCTACAATGAGCAGTTCTTC | CTSSATGLAGGPSSYNEQFF
TRBJ2-2 | NA | TRBV11-2 | NA | TGTGCCAGCAGCCTACAGGGAACGTTGTTCCCCGGGGAGCTGTCTTTT | CASSLQGTLFPGELSF
TRBJ2-3 | many | TRBV24-1 | TRBD2 | TGTGCCACCAGTGATCTAGCGGGAGACACAGATACGCAGTATTTT | CATSDLAGDTDTQYF
TRBJ1-5 | NA | TRBV12-3/TRBV12-4 | NA | TGTGCCAACATTTCTACAGGAGGGCATCAGCCCCAGCATTTT | CANISTGGHQPQHF
TRBJ1-6 | once | TRBV6-5 | NA | TGTGTCAGCAGCCTCACTACCGGGTCCACGAATAGTTCACCCCTCCACTTT | CVSSLTTGSTNSSPLHF
TRBJ1-1 | NA | TRBV11-2 | NA | TGTGCCAGCAGCTCAGGTGGAGGCACTGAAGCTTTCTTT | CASSSGGGTEAFF
TRBJ1-1 | NA | TRBV11-3 | NA | TGTGTCAGCAGCTGCAGCGGGACAAATATGAACACTCAAGCTTTCTTT | CVSSCSGTNMNTQAFF
TRBJ2-7 | NA | TRBV11-2 | NA | TGTGCCTGCAGCTTAGCCTCTGGATCTGGGGGCGGGCAGTACTTC | CACSLASGSGGGQYF
TRBJ1-2 | NA | TRBV6-5 | NA | TGTGCCAGCAGTTCCCGCGAGCTCTATGACTACGCCTTC | CASSSRELYDYAF
TRBJ1-2 | many | TRBV6-5 | NA | TGTGCCAGCTCCGAGGCAGCAGGGAACCATGGCTACACCTTC | CASSEAAGNHGYTF
TRBJ2-7 | NA | TRBV20-1 | TRBD2 | TGCAGTGCTGCCAGCGGGAGTTCCTACGAGCAGTACTTC | CSAASGSSYEQYF
TRBJ2-7 | NA | TRBV5-6 | TRBD2 | TGTGCCAGCAGACGGTGGGGACTAGCGGGGGCGACCTACGAGCAGTACTTC | CASRRWGLAGATYEQYF
TRBJ2-3 | NA | TRBV7-9 | NA | TGTGCCAGCAGCTTAGTTGGCTGGGTAGACACGCAGTATTTT | CASSLVGWVDTQYF
TRBJ2-3 | NA | TRBV20-1 | NA | TGCAGTGCCCAGACAGCGATGTACACAGATACGCGGTATTTT | CSAQTAMYTDTRYF
TRBJ2-3 | NA | TRBV7-3 | TRBD2 | TGTACCAGCAGCCCCGGGGGGGGAAGTGGTACGCAGTATTTT | CTSSPGGGSGTQYF
TRBJ2-3 | NA | TRBV11-2 | NA | TGTGCCAGCAGCTCGACAAGGTCCCCCACAGATAAGCAGTATTTT | CASSSTRSPTDKQYF
TRBJ2-1 | NA | TRBV11-3 | TRBD2 | TGTCCCAGCGGCTTTCTAGCGGGGGTTAACAATGAGCAGTTCTTC | CPSGFLAGVNNEQFF
TRBJ2-1 | once | TRBV11-2 | NA | TGTGCCAGCAGGCTGTCCACTATCGGGGCCCCACTTGAGCAGTTCTTC | CASRLSTIGAPLEQFF
TRBJ2-5 | NA | TRBV20-1 | TRBD1 | TGCAGTGCCCCGGACAGGGGGGAGACCCAGTGCTTC | CSAPDRGETQCF
TRBJ2-3 | NA | TRBV10-3 | TRBD2 | TGTGCCACCAGTGAGTCGAGGGAACTAGCGGGCACAGATATGCAGTATTTT | CATSESRELAGTDMQYF
TRBJ2-1 | NA | TRBV30 | NA | TGTGCCTGGAGTGTTACTAAGGGGGTTGAGCAGTTCTTC | CAWSVTKGVEQFF
TRBJ2-1 | few | TRBV18 | NA | TGTGCCAGCTCACCCACCGTGGGGGGGGGCTATGAGCAGTTCTTC | CASSPTVGGGYEQFF
TRBJ2-2 | many | TRBV5-4 | NA | TGTGCCAGCAGCTTGGATGACCTTCCGGGAAGTTTGTTTTTT | CASSLDDLPGSLFF
TRBJ2-7 | NA | TRBV20-1 | TRBD2 | TGCAGTGCTAGAGATCTAAAGCGGGAGAACGCCTACGAGCTGTACTTC | CSARDLKRENAYELYF
TRBJ2-1 | many | TRBV10-3 | TRBD1 | TGTGCCATCAGTGATCACAGGGGGCAAATCAATGAGCAGTTCTTC | CAISDHRGQINEQFF
TRBJ2-1 | many | TRBV6-1 | NA | TGTGCCAGCAGTGACAGGGGCCGGGGGAATGAGCAGTTCTTC | CASSDRGRGNEQFF
TRBJ2-5 | NA | TRBV12-3/TRBV12-4 | NA | TGTGCCAGCACCACCAGGGTGGCAGGGGATCTACGAACCCAGTACTTC | CASTTRVAGDLRTQYF
TRBJ2-7 | NA | TRBV30 | NA | TGTGCCTGGAGTATAGGAGGGGGCAGCGACGAGCAGTACTTC | CAWSIGGGSDEQYF
TRBJ2-1 | NA | TRBV11-2 | TRBD1 | TGTGCCAGCAGCCCCTATGACAGGGGGAGGGACGATGAGCAGTTCTTC | CASSPYDRGRDDEQFF
TRBJ2-5 | NA | TRBV11-1 | TRBD2 | TGTGTCAGCAGCCAGATTATCGGACTAGCGGTGGCCTTAGAGACCCCGTACTTC | CVSSQIIGLAVALETPYF
TRBJ1-3 | few | TRBV5-1 | NA | TGCGCCAGCAGCTTGGACGGCAGACCGGACCGTGGAAACACCATATATTTT | CASSLDGRPDRGNTIYF
TRBJ2-5 | many | TRBV5-4 | TRBD1 | TGTGCCAGCGCAGGGGGCTCCGGGAGTCGCCAAGAGACCCAGTACTTC | CASAGGSGSRQETQYF
TRBJ1-4 | NA | TRBV28 | NA | TGTGCCAGCAGTTCCACATCGGGGGTTGCAAAACTGTTTTTT | CASSSTSGVAKLFF
TRBJ1-2 | NA | TRBV11-2 | NA | TGTGGCAGCAGCTTTATTGGAAACGCCTATGGCTACACCTTC | CGSSFIGNAYGYTF
TRBJ2-2 | once | TRBV20-1 | TRBD2 | TGCAGTGTCAGAGAGTCGGCTAGCGGGAGGCCCAAGCGAATAACCGGGGAGCTGTTTTTC | CSVRESASGRPKRITGELFF
TRBJ2-3 | NA | TRBV20-1 | NA | TGCAGTGCTAGCTACGGGGGCCGACAGCAGTCTAGCACAGATACGCAGTATTTT | CSASYGGRQQSSTDTQYF
TRBJ2-1 | NA | TRBV4-1 | TRBD2 | TGCGCCAGCATCCACCCTGGACTAGCGGGGGGACATCAGCACAATGAGCAGCTCTTC | CASIHPGLAGGHQHNEQLF
TRBJ2-1 | many | TRBV12-3/TRBV12-4 | NA | TGTGCCAGCAGTACCCGGGACGGACATCACAATGAGCAGTTCTTC | CASSTRDGHHNEQFF
TRBJ2-1 | NA | TRBV11-3 | TRBD1 | TGTGCCAGCTGCCCCCCGGGACAGGGGTCCAATGAGCAGTCCTTC | CASCPPGQGSNEQSF
TRBJ2-1 | once | TRBV10-3 | NA | TGTGCCATCAGCCCCATGAGGAATGAGCAGTTCTTC | CAISPMRNEQFF
TRBJ2-1 | many | TRBV4-2 | NA | TGTGCCAGCAGCCAAGAAGGGAAGCTTCTGGCGTACAATGAGCAGTTCTTC | CASSQEGKLLAYNEQFF
TRBJ2-5 | few | TRBV20-1 | TRBD1 | TGCAGTGCTAGACCTTGGACAGGGGTTGAGACCCAGTACTTC | CSARPWTGVETQYF
TRBJ1-5 | NA | TRBV6-1 | NA | TGTGCCAGCAGTTTATACCTTAGACGGTCTCATAAGAGCAATCAGCCCCAGCATTTT | CASSLYLRRSHKSNQPQHF
TRBJ2-1 | NA | TRBV11-2 | NA | TGTGCCAGCAGAGTAGCAGGACCTTACAATGGGCAGTTCTTC | CASRVAGPYNGQFF
TRBJ2-7 | NA | TRBV11-2 | TRBD1 | TGTGCCAGCAGCTTGCAGGGACAGTGGGCCTACGAGCAGTACTTC | CASSLQGQWAYEQYF
TRBJ2-1 | large | TRBV29-1 | NA | TGCAGCGTGGTTGGGGGGGGGGCTCGGACACGCGGGAATGAGCAGTTCTTC | CSVVGGGARTRGNEQFF
TRBJ2-5 | NA | TRBV29-1 | NA | TGCAGCGTAACTGACATGTATCAAGAGACCCAGTACTTC | CSVTDMYQETQYF